The clone carrying this T cell receptor beta chain was found many times. The V end was cut by 0 bases, the J end by 0 bases, with 9 bases between. CDR1 and CDR2 from the germline V gene are SGHAT and FQNNGV. CDR3 length: 15 residues. 5'RACE with 10-nucleotide random UMIs produced the cDNA. One entry per CDR3 protein, called by TCRdb with MiXCR from the 5' RACE reads. The sample records about 66,000 distinct CDR3 sequences, roughly 4.3% being singletons. The data were taken from a study of neurological immune-mediated disorders. The sequencing sample was made of PBMCs. The source of this sequence is a man aged 25-45 years with multiple sclerosis. V is TRBV11-2 and J is TRBJ2-7; D might be TRBD1 (6 bases). The CDR3, as DNA: TGTGCCAGCAGCTTAGATTCGACAGGCTCCTACGAGCAGTACTTC. This sequence encodes CASSLDSTGSYEQYF.